This is a list of T cell receptor beta chains from one sample in a study of OX40 agonist ivuxolimab in advanced cancers. The repertoire was sequenced with immunoSEQ multiplex PCR; TCRdb's copy has only in-frame clones and lacks some. This table holds under 75,000 clones, about four fifths found once. The sample here was CD4+ or CD8+ T cells sorted from blood, taken in a trial of the OX40 agonist ivuxolimab. The receptor source for this set is an adult with an advanced solid tumor such as melanoma, head and neck, liver or kidney cancer. Each CDR3 is given with its conserved first and last residue. D genes are given only for firm matches. The size field is filled for only some rows; it gives once, few, many or a size class.

CDR3 DNA: TGTGCCAGCTCCAAAGGGGATCTGCTGGGTGAAAAACTGTTTTTT
CDR3 protein: CASSKGDLLGEKLFF
V gene: TRBV19
D gene: -
J gene: TRBJ1-4
clone size: -

CDR3 DNA: TGTGCCAGTATCCGACGTGGGTCTCGGGAGCAGTTCTTC
CDR3 protein: CASIRRGSREQFF
V gene: TRBV19
D gene: -
J gene: TRBJ2-1
clone size: -

CDR3 DNA: TGTGCCAGCAGTGTAGCAAATGAGCAGTTCTTC
CDR3 protein: CASSVANEQFF
V gene: TRBV6-1
D gene: -
J gene: TRBJ2-1
clone size: -

CDR3 DNA: TGTGCCTGGGTTTCCGGGACAGGGGGAGGTCAGCCCCAGCATTTT
CDR3 protein: CAWVSGTGGGQPQHF
V gene: TRBV30
D gene: TRBD1
J gene: TRBJ1-5
clone size: once

CDR3 DNA: TGTGCCAGCAGCGTAGGGAAGGATGCCTATAATTCACCCCTCCACTTT
CDR3 protein: CASSVGKDAYNSPLHF
V gene: TRBV9
D gene: -
J gene: TRBJ1-6
clone size: -

CDR3 DNA: TGCAGCGTTGGGTCTTTCTATGGCTACACCTTC
CDR3 protein: CSVGSFYGYTF
V gene: TRBV29-1
D gene: -
J gene: TRBJ1-2
clone size: -

CDR3 DNA: TGTGCCAGCAGGACAGGGGGCGCCGGGGGCTACACCTTC
CDR3 protein: CASRTGGAGGYTF
V gene: TRBV25-1
D gene: TRBD1
J gene: TRBJ1-2
clone size: -

CDR3 DNA: TGTGCCAGTAAACAGAGCACCGGGGAGCTGTTTTTT
CDR3 protein: CASKQSTGELFF
V gene: TRBV19
D gene: -
J gene: TRBJ2-2
clone size: -

CDR3 DNA: TGTGCCAGCAGCCCGGGGGGGTACGAGCAGTACTTC
CDR3 protein: CASSPGGYEQYF
V gene: TRBV9
D gene: TRBD2
J gene: TRBJ2-7
clone size: -

CDR3 DNA: TGCGCCAGCAAGAATTCACAGTCATCCCGGACCCAACCGATCTACGAGCAGTACTTC
CDR3 protein: CASKNSQSSRTQPIYEQYF
V gene: TRBV10-2
D gene: -
J gene: TRBJ2-7
clone size: -

CDR3 DNA: TGTGCCAGCAGTTTATCGAGGGTTGGAGCTCAGAACACTGAAGCTTTCTTT
CDR3 protein: CASSLSRVGAQNTEAFF
V gene: TRBV27
D gene: -
J gene: TRBJ1-1
clone size: -

CDR3 DNA: TGTGCCAGTAGTATAGATGCCGGGACAGGGGGATATCCCCTCCACTTT
CDR3 protein: CASSIDAGTGGYPLHF
V gene: TRBV19
D gene: TRBD1
J gene: TRBJ1-6
clone size: -

CDR3 DNA: TGTGCCAGCAGTGGACAGGGCGTAGGCACTGAAGCTTTCTTT
CDR3 protein: CASSGQGVGTEAFF
V gene: TRBV6-5
D gene: TRBD1
J gene: TRBJ1-1
clone size: medium-sized

CDR3 DNA: TGTGCCAGCTCACCACCAGGGACCCGGATCACAGATACGCAGTATTTT
CDR3 protein: CASSPPGTRITDTQYF
V gene: TRBV18
D gene: -
J gene: TRBJ2-3
clone size: -

CDR3 DNA: TGTGCCAGCAGCTCGAGGACAGGGGGCCAAGAGACCCAGTACTTC
CDR3 protein: CASSSRTGGQETQYF
V gene: TRBV5-8
D gene: TRBD1
J gene: TRBJ2-5
clone size: -

CDR3 DNA: TGTGCCAGCAGCCGGTACCAGGGACCCAGGGAGGGAGAGACCCAGTACTTC
CDR3 protein: CASSRYQGPREGETQYF
V gene: TRBV4-2
D gene: TRBD2
J gene: TRBJ2-5
clone size: few

CDR3 DNA: TGTGCCAGCAGACCGGACGGGGAAGGCTACACCTTC
CDR3 protein: CASRPDGEGYTF
V gene: TRBV2
D gene: -
J gene: TRBJ1-2
clone size: -

CDR3 DNA: TGTGCCAGCAGTCCCCGGGCAGGGAGTAATCAGCCCCAGCATTTT
CDR3 protein: CASSPRAGSNQPQHF
V gene: TRBV27
D gene: -
J gene: TRBJ1-5
clone size: -

CDR3 DNA: TGTGCCAGCAGCGGGTCGGACAGTTCACCCCTCCACTTT
CDR3 protein: CASSGSDSSPLHF
V gene: TRBV9
D gene: -
J gene: TRBJ1-6
clone size: once

CDR3 DNA: TGTGCCATCAGTGAGTCTTTTTCACAGGGGTCTACGTCGGGGGAGCAGTACTTC
CDR3 protein: CAISESFSQGSTSGEQYF
V gene: TRBV10-3
D gene: TRBD1
J gene: TRBJ2-7
clone size: -

CDR3 DNA: TGTGCCAGCAGCCCGACAGGGTATAATGAAAAACTGTTTTTT
CDR3 protein: CASSPTGYNEKLFF
V gene: TRBV9
D gene: TRBD1
J gene: TRBJ1-4
clone size: -

CDR3 DNA: TGTGCCAGCAGTCCCCGACAGGGCGGCACTGAAGCTTTCTTT
CDR3 protein: CASSPRQGGTEAFF
V gene: TRBV2
D gene: TRBD1
J gene: TRBJ1-1
clone size: -

CDR3 DNA: TGTGCCTGGAGTGACGGGAAAAAACTGTTTTTT
CDR3 protein: CAWSDGKKLFF
V gene: TRBV30
D gene: -
J gene: TRBJ1-4
clone size: -

CDR3 DNA: TGTGCCAGCAGCACAAGGACAGGGTCTCTCTACGAGCAGTACTTC
CDR3 protein: CASSTRTGSLYEQYF
V gene: TRBV7-8
D gene: TRBD1
J gene: TRBJ2-7
clone size: -

CDR3 DNA: TGCGCCAGCAGCCAAGAGGACAGGGACTATGGCTACACCTTC
CDR3 protein: CASSQEDRDYGYTF
V gene: TRBV4-1
D gene: TRBD1
J gene: TRBJ1-2
clone size: -

CDR3 DNA: TGTGCCAGTAGTATAGTGGGGGACAGAGATGGCTACACCTTC
CDR3 protein: CASSIVGDRDGYTF
V gene: TRBV19
D gene: TRBD1
J gene: TRBJ1-2
clone size: -

CDR3 DNA: TGCGCCAGCAGCCAAGATATGAGGGGGGGACGTTTCTTT
CDR3 protein: CASSQDMRGGRFF
V gene: TRBV4-1
D gene: -
J gene: TRBJ1-1
clone size: few

CDR3 DNA: TGTGCCAGCGCGGGGGATCAAGAGACCCAGTACTTC
CDR3 protein: CASAGDQETQYF
V gene: TRBV2
D gene: TRBD2
J gene: TRBJ2-5
clone size: once

CDR3 DNA: TGTGCCAGCAGTCCCCATCCAAATACAGATACGCAGTATTTT
CDR3 protein: CASSPHPNTDTQYF
V gene: TRBV27
D gene: -
J gene: TRBJ2-3
clone size: -

CDR3 DNA: TGTGCCAGCAGCGTGGAGGCCCAAAGCGGCTACAATGAGCAGTTCTTC
CDR3 protein: CASSVEAQSGYNEQFF
V gene: TRBV9
D gene: -
J gene: TRBJ2-1
clone size: -

CDR3 DNA: TGTGCCAGCGGCCCTGAGGGAAGCGGTGGGGAGACCCAGTACTTC
CDR3 protein: CASGPEGSGGETQYF
V gene: TRBV2
D gene: -
J gene: TRBJ2-5
clone size: -

CDR3 DNA: TGCAGCGTTGGCTTCCTGACAGGAGGCGGTGAGCAGTTCTTC
CDR3 protein: CSVGFLTGGGEQFF
V gene: TRBV29-1
D gene: -
J gene: TRBJ2-1
clone size: once

CDR3 DNA: TGTGCCAGCAGCTTGGCCGGGTCCAACACTGAAGCTTTCTTT
CDR3 protein: CASSLAGSNTEAFF
V gene: TRBV5-4
D gene: -
J gene: TRBJ1-1
clone size: -

CDR3 DNA: TGTGCCAGCAGCTTGGGAGCGGGGGGAACCACAGATACGCAGTATTTT
CDR3 protein: CASSLGAGGTTDTQYF
V gene: TRBV7-3
D gene: TRBD2
J gene: TRBJ2-3
clone size: -

CDR3 DNA: TGTGCCAGTAGAGTCAAGGGGAATGCGGGAAACACCATATATTTT
CDR3 protein: CASRVKGNAGNTIYF
V gene: TRBV19
D gene: -
J gene: TRBJ1-3
clone size: -

CDR3 DNA: TGTGCCAGCAAGAGTACCTCTGGGGCCAACGTCCTGACTTTC
CDR3 protein: CASKSTSGANVLTF
V gene: TRBV7-9
D gene: -
J gene: TRBJ2-6
clone size: -

CDR3 DNA: TGTGCCAGCAGTGGGAGCGGGGGGTCCTACGAGCAGTACTTC
CDR3 protein: CASSGSGGSYEQYF
V gene: TRBV2
D gene: TRBD2
J gene: TRBJ2-7
clone size: -

CDR3 DNA: TGCGCCAGCAGCCAAGATCCGGTAGCAGATACGCAGTATTTT
CDR3 protein: CASSQDPVADTQYF
V gene: TRBV4-3
D gene: -
J gene: TRBJ2-3
clone size: -

CDR3 DNA: TGTGCCAGTAGTATAGGGGAGGTTCAGCCCCAGCATTTT
CDR3 protein: CASSIGEVQPQHF
V gene: TRBV19
D gene: -
J gene: TRBJ1-5
clone size: -

CDR3 DNA: TGTGCCAGTGGGAGGGGCTACGAGCAGTACTTC
CDR3 protein: CASGRGYEQYF
V gene: TRBV2
D gene: TRBD2
J gene: TRBJ2-7
clone size: -

CDR3 DNA: TGTGCCAGCAGCAGAGGGAGGGGGATTGAAGCTTTCTTT
CDR3 protein: CASSRGRGIEAFF
V gene: TRBV7-9
D gene: -
J gene: TRBJ1-1
clone size: once

CDR3 DNA: TGTGCCAGCAGCGCCCGGGGCCCTGAAGCTTTCTTT
CDR3 protein: CASSARGPEAFF
V gene: TRBV6-1
D gene: -
J gene: TRBJ1-1
clone size: -

CDR3 DNA: TGTGCCCAGAGCCCAAACGTCGGAGGTGGAAACACCATATATTTT
CDR3 protein: CAQSPNVGGGNTIYF
V gene: TRBV30
D gene: -
J gene: TRBJ1-3
clone size: -

CDR3 DNA: TGCAGCGTTAGGGGGGGCATGGCTAACTATGGCTACACCTTC
CDR3 protein: CSVRGGMANYGYTF
V gene: TRBV29-1
D gene: -
J gene: TRBJ1-2
clone size: -

CDR3 DNA: TGTGCCACCAGCAGAGGGGGCGGAGTGGTTGGAAACACCATATATTTT
CDR3 protein: CATSRGGGVVGNTIYF
V gene: TRBV15
D gene: -
J gene: TRBJ1-3
clone size: -

CDR3 DNA: TGTGCCAGCAGTGAAGCGAACGGGGGGTTCTACGAGCAGTACTTC
CDR3 protein: CASSEANGGFYEQYF
V gene: TRBV2
D gene: TRBD2
J gene: TRBJ2-7
clone size: -

CDR3 DNA: TGTGCCAGCAGCCGTTCGGATACGCAGTATTTT
CDR3 protein: CASSRSDTQYF
V gene: TRBV7-9
D gene: -
J gene: TRBJ2-3
clone size: -

CDR3 DNA: TGTGCCAGCAGCGTGGGGGGCATGGGTAACTATGGCTACACCTTC
CDR3 protein: CASSVGGMGNYGYTF
V gene: TRBV9
D gene: -
J gene: TRBJ1-2
clone size: -

CDR3 DNA: TGTGCCACCAGCAGCCGGGGGGCGCGGAGTAGCAATCAGCCCCAGCATTTT
CDR3 protein: CATSSRGARSSNQPQHF
V gene: TRBV15
D gene: -
J gene: TRBJ1-5
clone size: -

CDR3 DNA: TGCGCCAGCAAGTTGGGAGAAAATGAAAAACTGTTTTTT
CDR3 protein: CASKLGENEKLFF
V gene: TRBV5-1
D gene: -
J gene: TRBJ1-4
clone size: -

CDR3 DNA: TGTGCCAGCAGCGGACTAGCGGGGGGCCTGGAGACCCAGTACTTC
CDR3 protein: CASSGLAGGLETQYF
V gene: TRBV11-1
D gene: TRBD2
J gene: TRBJ2-5
clone size: -

CDR3 DNA: TGTGCCAGCAGCCTCCCGGGTAGGGCCTACGAGCAGTACTTC
CDR3 protein: CASSLPGRAYEQYF
V gene: TRBV5-5
D gene: -
J gene: TRBJ2-7
clone size: once

CDR3 DNA: TGTGCCAGTAGTATGCCCCGGACAAGTGGAAACACCATATATTTT
CDR3 protein: CASSMPRTSGNTIYF
V gene: TRBV19
D gene: -
J gene: TRBJ1-3
clone size: few

CDR3 DNA: TGTGCCAGCATAAATTATGGGACAGAAGCTTTCTTT
CDR3 protein: CASINYGTEAFF
V gene: TRBV2
D gene: -
J gene: TRBJ1-1
clone size: -

CDR3 DNA: TGTGCCAGCAGCCAAGAAAGTAGATCCGGGGCCCAGTACTTC
CDR3 protein: CASSQESRSGAQYF
V gene: TRBV4-2
D gene: -
J gene: TRBJ2-5
clone size: -

CDR3 DNA: TGTGCCAGCAGTGCCCGGATACAGATCACCGGGGAGCTGTTTTTT
CDR3 protein: CASSARIQITGELFF
V gene: TRBV6-5
D gene: -
J gene: TRBJ2-2
clone size: -

CDR3 DNA: TGTGCCAGCAGCCCCCATTTGTTCGGGGGACAATCCGGGGAGCTGTTTTTT
CDR3 protein: CASSPHLFGGQSGELFF
V gene: TRBV11-2
D gene: -
J gene: TRBJ2-2
clone size: -